This T cell receptor (beta chain) came from a study of cytomegalovirus exposure and HLA in healthy donors. About this clone itself: The antigen remains undetermined.

V lost 6 bases, J lost 7 bases, and 11 bases stayed unmatched. CDR1 and CDR2 from the germline V gene are SGHTA and FQGNSA. The CDR3 is 14 residues long. General study results and limits: Using the classifier, cytomegalovirus status was reportedly diagnosed with high specificity and sensitivity. When the data were analyzed later, several of the most significant clusters appeared to be linked to common viral pathogens. A highly shared variant cluster was judged a likely technical artifact.

The PCR ran on 60 Vbeta and 13 Jbeta primers. Sequencing used immunoSEQ multiplex PCR; TCRdb keeps in-frame clones, though not all of them. The top ten hold 1.3% of the sample, which has approximately 170,000 clones, 81% seen once. The TCR was taken from a man in his fifties or sixties in good health and CMV-seropositive. The sample consisted of PBMCs. The V call is TRBV7-2, the J call TRBJ2-7; 8 nucleotides match TRBD1. CDR3 coding DNA: TGTGCCAGCAGGAGCCAGGGGGCCTCCGGAGAGCAGTACTTC. This encodes CASRSQGASGEQYF.